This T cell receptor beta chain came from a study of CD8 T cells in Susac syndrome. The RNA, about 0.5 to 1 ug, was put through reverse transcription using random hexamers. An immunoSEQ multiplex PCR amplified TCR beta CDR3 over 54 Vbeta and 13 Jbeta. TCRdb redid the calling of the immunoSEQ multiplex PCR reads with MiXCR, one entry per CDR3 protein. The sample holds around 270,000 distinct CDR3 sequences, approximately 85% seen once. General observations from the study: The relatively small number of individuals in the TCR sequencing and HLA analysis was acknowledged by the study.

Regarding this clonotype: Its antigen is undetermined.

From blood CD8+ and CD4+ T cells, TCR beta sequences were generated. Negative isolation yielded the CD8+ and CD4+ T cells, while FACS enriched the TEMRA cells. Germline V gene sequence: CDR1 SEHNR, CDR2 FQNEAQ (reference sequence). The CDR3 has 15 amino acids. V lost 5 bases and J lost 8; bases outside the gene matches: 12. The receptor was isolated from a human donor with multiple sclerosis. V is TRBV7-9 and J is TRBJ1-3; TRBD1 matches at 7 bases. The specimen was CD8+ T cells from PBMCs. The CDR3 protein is CASSRVDREVDTIYF. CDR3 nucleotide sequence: TGTGCCAGCAGCAGAGTCGACAGGGAGGTGGACACCATATATTTT.